The source of this TCR beta chain is a study of T cell repertoires in cytomegalovirus infection (dated by TCRdb to the late 2010s). General notes on the study: The peptide stimulations were aimed at well-studied HLA-B-restricted epitopes as well as recently identified HLA-C-restricted CMV epitopes, whose presentation resists viral immunomodulation. The HLA type of each donor mattered for the analysis, because public TCR beta signatures pointed to carriage of CMV infection along with the matching HLA type.

The run used an Illumina HiSeq 1500. Through fastp at Q25 and MiXCR, TCRdb rebuilt clones from the public reads, retaining in-frame beta chains. All rows with the same CDR3 protein become a single entry with the most common DNA and genes. Recorded for this sample are fewer than 850,000 distinct CDR3 sequences; about 29% of them occurred a single time. The top ten clones comprise around 14% of the sample. At least ten counts were recorded for this clonotype. The antigen it binds to is not known. Within one base of it there is no much larger clone, and no base qualities were kept. The CDR3 contains 14 residues, cysteine and phenylalanine counted. Only the CDR3 region is kept as DNA, spanning 42 bases read in frame from base 1. The germline V gene provides CDR1 SGHTA and CDR2 FQGNSA. The junction shows trimming of 5 bases on V and 2 bases on J, plus 11 bases between the germline ends. The investigation overall reported the following: The ex vivo response was dominated by HLA-C-restricted CMV-specific TCR beta clonotypes, and the single most frequent clonotype in two of eight donors was supplied by these HLA-C-restricted clonotypes. Cumulative frequency of public TCR beta family members discriminated carriers of CMV infection plus the relevant HLA type in this cohort and an independent roughly 320-donor cohort.

The meaning of the sample's treatment or condition label: in vitro stimulation with specific CMV peptide epitopes to enrich CMV-specific T cells. The receptor was isolated from a human donor in good health (CMV status not recorded). Some clones in this sample may be carry-over from other donors' samples. In this chain, TRBV7-2 is recombined with TRBJ2-3, and the D gene may be TRBD2, 6 bases matching. The sample consisted of cultured CD8+ T cells from PBMCs, taken from culture after CMV antigen stimulation. The DNA is TGTGCCAGCAGCGACCCGGGAGCCACAGATACGCAGTATTTT. The translation is CASSDPGATDTQYF. Supplemented by the reference TRBV7-2 and TRBJ2-3 proteins around the CDR3, the complete variable domain is GAGVSQSPSNKVTEKGKDVELRCDPISGHTALYWYRQSLGQGLEFLIYFQGNSAPDKSGLPSDRFSAERTGGSVSTLTIQRTQQEDSAVYLCASSDPGATDTQYFGPGTRLTVL.